This T cell receptor beta chain originates from a study of shared clonotypes between healthy human individuals. CD45RO negativity and positive selection for CCR7 defined naive CD8 cells, a population that excluded terminally differentiated effector memory CD45RA+ cells. Repertoires were generated with immunoSEQ multiplex PCR, while TCRdb's copy carries only in-frame clones and drops some. The sample records approximately 840,000 clones, about 96% being singletons. This CDR3 has 15 amino acids. Germline CDR1 reads SNHLY; CDR2 reads FYNNEI. The V and J ends lost 7 bases and 1 base, in that order; junction bases with no gene match: 6.

This sequence originates from a young man in good health. V usage is TRBV2 and J usage is TRBJ1-5, with TRBD1 matching over 8 bases. The material sequenced was naive CD8+ T cells sorted from blood. As DNA, the CDR3 is TGTGCCAGCACGTTGGGACAGGTGAGCAATCAGCCCCAGCATTTT. This sequence encodes CASTLGQVSNQPQHF.